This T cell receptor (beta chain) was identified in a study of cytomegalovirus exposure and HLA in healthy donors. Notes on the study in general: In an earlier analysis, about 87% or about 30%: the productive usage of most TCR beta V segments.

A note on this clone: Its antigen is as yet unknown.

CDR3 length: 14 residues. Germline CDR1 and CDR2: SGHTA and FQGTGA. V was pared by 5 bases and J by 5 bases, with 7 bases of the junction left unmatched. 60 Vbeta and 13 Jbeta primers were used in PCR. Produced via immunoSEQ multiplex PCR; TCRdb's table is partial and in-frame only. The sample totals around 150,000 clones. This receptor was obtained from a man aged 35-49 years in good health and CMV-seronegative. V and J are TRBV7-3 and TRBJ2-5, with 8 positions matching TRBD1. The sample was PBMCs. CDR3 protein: CASSPTGAGETQYF. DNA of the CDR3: TGTGCCAGCAGCCCGACAGGGGCAGGGGAGACCCAGTACTTC.